Below, 15 T cell receptor beta chains from the same sample are listed, as sequenced in a study of blood T cell repertoires in COVID-19. Using immunoSEQ multiplex PCR, the repertoire was profiled, and TCRdb retains in-frame clones only, with some absent. In the table there are more than 150,000 clones, around 80% of which are singletons. Sequencing was carried out using PBMCs or T cells enriched from blood (not recorded which). The receptors shown here come from a woman aged 45-60 years who had recovered from COVID-19.

In this sample, this clone turned up a few times. V is TRBV7-9 and J is TRBJ2-1; 14 positions agree with TRBD2. The germline gives CDR1 SEHNR, CDR2 FQNEAQ (reference sequence). This CDR3 has 17 residues. Trimming at V came to 5 bases and at J to 6 bases, leaving 9 bases not matched to a gene. The CDR3 coding sequence is TGTGCCAGCAGCCCCCTCTTGACTAGCGGGAGGGCCAATGAGCAGTTCTTC. Translated, it gives CASSPLLTSGRANEQFF.

This chain connects TRBV6-2 or TRBV6-3 to TRBJ2-7, with TRBD1 matching over 11 bases. CDR1 is MNHEY and CDR2 is SVGEGT in the germline V gene. This CDR3 is 19 amino acids long. Trimming removed 5 bases from V and 3 bases from J; junction bases left unmatched: 18. CDR3 amino acids: CASSHREGTGGSPRYEQYF. Written as DNA, the CDR3 is TGTGCCAGCAGTCACCGGGAGGGGACAGGGGGTTCCCCCCGCTACGAGCAGTACTTC.

CDR3 nucleotide sequence: TGTGCCAGCAGCTTAAGTCCGGGACAGAGCTACGAGCAGTACTTC. Its translation is CASSLSPGQSYEQYF. The rearrangement uses TRBV7-7 and TRBJ2-7, with TRBD1 identical over 7 bases. The germline V gene encodes CDR1 SSHAT and CDR2 FNYEAQ (reference sequence). The CDR3 loop spans 15 amino acids. V gave up 2 bases and J gave up 3 bases; unmatched junction bases: 7.

This clone was detected only once. The chain recombines TRBV6-2 or TRBV6-3 with TRBJ2-7; TRBD2 matches 15 bases. The V gene end was trimmed by 0 bases and the J gene end by 3 bases; junction bases not matched to a gene: 9. Germline CDR1 MNHEY, CDR2 SVGEGT. The CDR3 extends over 19 amino acids. The CDR3 here is CASSYSVWTSGRALYEQYF. In nucleotides, the CDR3 is TGTGCCAGCAGTTACTCCGTTTGGACTAGCGGGAGGGCCCTCTACGAGCAGTACTTC.

J is TRBJ1-2 and V is TRBV3-1 (or the pseudogene TRBV3-2); no reliable D call. V was trimmed by 1 base and J by 5 bases, leaving 14 bases between them. From germline, CDR1 is LGHDT and CDR2 YNNKEL (reference sequence). The CDR3 totals 15 residues. For the CDR3, the DNA is TGTGCCAGCAGCCAAGGGTCTTGGACGGGGTATGGCTACACCTTC. Amino acids: CASSQGSWTGYGYTF.

This clone showed up just once. The V call is TRBV19, the J call TRBJ1-1; 11 nucleotides agree with TRBD1. The CDR3 has 14 amino acids. V gave up 4 bases and J gave up 6 bases; unmatched junction bases: 4. Germline V lookup: CDR1 LNHDA, CDR2 SQIVND (reference sequence). CDR3 DNA: TGTGCCAGTAGTAGGGACAGGGGGAGGTCTGAAGCTTTCTTT. Translated: CASSRDRGRSEAFF.

V usage is TRBV3-1 (or the pseudogene TRBV3-2) and J usage is TRBJ2-7, with D possibly being TRBD2 (6 bases). CDR3 length: 14 residues. The ends were cut back, 6 bases at V and 0 bases at J, with 12 bases in the middle. CDR1 and CDR2 (germline): LGHDT, YNNKEL (reference sequence). The CDR3 protein is CASSLSGSSYEQYF. The CDR3 nucleotides are TGTGCCAGCAGTCTTAGCGGAAGCTCCTACGAGCAGTACTTC.

The chain joins TRBV15 to TRBJ2-5; TRBD1 matches 8 bases. The J segment lost 2 bases and the V segment lost 3 bases, leaving 2 bases of the junction unmatched. Germline CDR1 and CDR2: LNHNV and YYDKDF (reference sequence). CDR3 length: 14 residues. CDR3 amino acids: CATSRDRVQETQYF. DNA of the CDR3: TGTGCCACCAGCAGGGACAGGGTTCAAGAGACCCAGTACTTC.

This clone was picked up one time. The chain joins TRBV27 to TRBJ2-7; 10 bases are shared with TRBD2. This CDR3 has 18 residues. CDR1 and CDR2 from the germline V gene are MNHEY and SMNVEV (reference sequence). V dropped 5 bases and J dropped 0; count of bases not matched to a gene: 13. CDR3 in DNA: TGTGCCAGCAGTCACCGGACTAGCGGCGGGAGTAGCTCCTACGAGCAGTACTTC. It yields the protein CASSHRTSGGSSSYEQYF.

The CDR3 loop is CASSTTSRYNEQFF. The CDR3, as DNA: TGTGCCAGCAGCACGACTAGCAGGTACAATGAGCAGTTCTTC. The V gene is TRBV11-3, the J gene TRBJ2-1, with TRBD2 matching 7 bases. This CDR3 has 14 amino acids. Germline loops: CDR1 SGHNT, CDR2 YENEEA. V lost 5 bases and J lost 4; bases outside the gene matches: 5.

The chain has TRBV28 and TRBJ1-5; TRBD1 matches 11 bases. This CDR3 spans 15 amino acids. V dropped 6 bases and J dropped 6; count of bases not matched to a gene: 7. Germline assignment: CDR1 MDHEN and CDR2 SYDVKM. The CDR3 here is CASRGQGAVVQPQHF. DNA of the CDR3: TGTGCCAGCAGAGGACAGGGGGCGGTTGTTCAGCCCCAGCATTTT. The variable domain in full, completed from reference TRBV28 and TRBJ1-5, reads DVKVTQSSRYLVKRTGEKVFLECVQDMDHENMFWYRQDPGLGLRLIYFSYDVKMKEKGDIPEGYSVSREKKERFSLILESASTNQTSMYLCASRGQGAVVQPQHFGDGTRLSIL.

This chain uses TRBV29-1 with TRBJ2-5; weak D call: TRBD1 (7 bases). The V end lost 8 bases, the J end lost 3 bases, and 16 bases lay between the germline ends. Germline assignment: CDR1 SQVTM and CDR2 ANQGSEA. This CDR3 is 13 amino acids long. CDR3 residues: CSYSQGGEETQYF. CDR3 DNA sequence: TGCAGCTATTCTCAGGGGGGAGAAGAGACCCAGTACTTC.

This chain links TRBV5-1 with TRBJ1-2; D unresolved. V was pared by 0 bases and J by 0 bases, with 6 bases between. The CDR3 runs 14 residues. CDR1 is SGHRS and CDR2 is YFSETQ in the germline V gene. This CDR3 is CASSLAVANYGYTF. CDR3 coding DNA: TGCGCCAGCAGCTTGGCGGTAGCTAACTATGGCTACACCTTC.

This rearrangement joins TRBV18 to TRBJ1-1, with TRBD1 identical over 8 bases. Germline V gives CDR1 KGHSH, CDR2 LQKENI. CDR3 length: 15 amino acids. V shed 3 bases and J 0 bases; nucleotides not matched to a gene: 3. CDR3 residues: CASSPTTGVNTEAFF. CDR3 bases: TGTGCCAGCTCACCTACGACAGGGGTGAACACTGAAGCTTTCTTT.

This clone was found a few times. The rearrangement uses TRBV6-5 and TRBJ1-1; 8 bases are a match to TRBD1. This CDR3 has 15 residues. The trim removed 6 bases at V and 3 bases at J, leaving 9 bases unmatched. CDR1 is MNHEY, CDR2 SVGAGI, per germline. The CDR3 nucleotides are TGTGCCAGCAGGGGCCAGGGGGCGGGGGACACTGAAGCTTTCTTT. This translates into CASRGQGAGDTEAFF.